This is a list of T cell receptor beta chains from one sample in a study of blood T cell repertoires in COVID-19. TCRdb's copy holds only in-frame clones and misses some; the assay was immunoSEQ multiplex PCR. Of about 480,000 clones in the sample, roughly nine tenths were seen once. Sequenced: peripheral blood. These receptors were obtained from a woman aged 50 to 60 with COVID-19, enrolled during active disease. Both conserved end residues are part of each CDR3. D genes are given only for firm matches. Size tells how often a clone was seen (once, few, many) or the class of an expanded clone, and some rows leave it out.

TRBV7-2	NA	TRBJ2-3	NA	CASSLLGRTDTQYF	TGTGCCAGCAGCTTATTGGGGAGGACAGATACGCAGTATTTT
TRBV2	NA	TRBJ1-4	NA	CASSMGSVGEKLFF	TGTGCCAGCTCGATGGGGAGTGTGGGTGAAAAACTGTTTTTT
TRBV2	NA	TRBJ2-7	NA	CASRGGERYEQYF	TGTGCCAGCAGAGGAGGGGAACGATACGAGCAGTACTTC
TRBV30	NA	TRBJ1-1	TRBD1	CAWTIRGRAFF	TGTGCCTGGACCATCAGGGGGAGAGCTTTCTTT
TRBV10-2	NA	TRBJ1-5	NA	CASSESRREQPQHF	TGCGCCAGCAGTGAGTCCCGCCGAGAACAGCCCCAGCATTTT
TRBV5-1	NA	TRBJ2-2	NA	CASSVGGANTGELFF	TGCGCCAGCAGCGTAGGGGGGGCGAACACCGGGGAGCTGTTTTTT
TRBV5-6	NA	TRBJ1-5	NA	CASSSQGVGNQPQHF	TGTGCCAGCAGCTCCCAGGGCGTAGGCAATCAGCCCCAGCATTTT
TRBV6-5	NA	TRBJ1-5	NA	CASSVLHAGNQPQHF	TGTGCCAGCAGCGTTTTACACGCGGGCAATCAGCCCCAGCATTTT
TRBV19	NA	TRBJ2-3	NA	CASSIDRGVRYF	TGTGCCAGTAGTATAGATCGCGGGGTGAGGTATTTT
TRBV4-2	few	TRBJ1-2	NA	CASSQDARTSGYTF	TGTGCCAGCAGCCAAGATGCCCGGACATCCGGCTACACCTTC
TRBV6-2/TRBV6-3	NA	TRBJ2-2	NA	CASSPTRNTGELFF	TGTGCCAGCAGTCCCACACGGAACACCGGGGAGCTGTTTTTT
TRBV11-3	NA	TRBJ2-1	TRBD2	CASSSGLAVEQFF	TGTGCCAGCAGCTCGGGACTAGCGGTTGAGCAGTTCTTC
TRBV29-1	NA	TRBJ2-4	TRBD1	CSVDRGSPNIQYF	TGCAGCGTAGACAGGGGTAGCCCGAACATTCAGTACTTC
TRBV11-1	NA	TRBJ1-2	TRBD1	CASSSGQGYGYTF	TGTGCCAGCAGCTCTGGACAGGGGTATGGCTACACCTTC
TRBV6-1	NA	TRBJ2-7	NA	CASSIGQDRQYF	TGTGCCAGCAGCATCGGGCAGGACAGGCAGTACTTC
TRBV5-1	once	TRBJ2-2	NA	CATQIDRIDTGELFF	TGCGCCACCCAGATCGACAGGATAGACACCGGGGAGCTGTTTTTT
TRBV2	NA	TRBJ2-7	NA	CASTPDRTYEQYF	TGTGCCAGCACCCCGGACCGGACATACGAGCAGTACTTC